This T cell receptor (beta chain) was recovered during a study of T cells expressing NK-cell markers (dated by TCRdb to about 2020). Looking at the study overall: Three sorted T-cell subsets (CD3+CD56+NKG2C+, CD3+CD56+NKG2C- and CD3+CD56-NKG2C+) from fewer than 10 donors had their TCR beta-chain repertoires profiled. Seven of the eight sequenced donors were HCMV-seropositive and one was HCMV-seronegative. The study sequenced eight donors, all healthy volunteers chosen at random: three men and five women. Libraries were sequenced as 2 x 150 bp reads on Illumina HiSeq 2000/2500, MiSeq or NextSeq. What the study reported, not specific to this receptor: It remained unclear whether the expanded NKG2C-expressing T cell clones were specific for HCMV antigens. In roughly six donors, the dominant CD3+CD56+NKG2C+ clonotypes ranked among the top 10 CD8+ clonotypes, making up 1.0-7.0% of CD8+ T cells. Those dominant clonotypes were again the most abundant among CD3+CD56-NKG2C+ cells in a handful of donors, at roughly 28.3-60.1%.

HCMV-specific IgG was detected in serum with a commercial ELISA kit to determine HCMV serostatus. Ficoll density gradient centrifugation was used to isolate peripheral blood mononuclear cells from blood. A word on this clonotype: Its antigen is still unknown.

Inclusive of the bounding cysteine and phenylalanine, the CDR3 is 14 residues long. DNA is not recorded here. As encoded in the germline V gene, CDR1 is MNHEY while CDR2 is SVGAGI. Data came from an Illumina HiSeq 2000. The TCR beta cDNA libraries were made using 5'RACE template switching, a step that added both a universal primer site and unique molecular identifiers. cDNA synthesis was primed from the TCR beta constant segment and was followed by two successive PCR amplification steps. In the authors' own workflow: MIGEC handled demultiplexing of the reads and grouping by UMI, while MiTCR was used to assemble and quantify clonotypes. To exclude erroneous sequences, any TCR cDNA sequence not supported by at least two reads was discarded. The tcR package was used for downstream repertoire analysis, and clonotypes were matched across fractions by CDR3 nucleotide sequence plus V segment. VDJmatch was used to annotate antigen specificity against VDJdb, with one amino acid substitution allowed in CDR3. Based on TCRdb reprocessing of the reads, there is one entry per CDR3 protein sequence, and DNA is missing. The V and J calls shown here were made by TCRdb, not taken from the authors' results. The table kept for this sample lists about 450,000 distinct CDR3 sequences. Together, the top ten hold 7.3% of the sample.

The receptor comes from a woman aged 18 to 75 in good health. The sequencing sample was made of blood T cells: a sorted CD56 or NKG2C T cell subset, CD4+ or CD8+ T cells, or bulk PBMC T cells (not recorded which). The rearrangement joined TRBV6-5 to TRBJ2-1; the D call from TCRdb, TRBD1, cannot be confirmed without DNA. The CDR3 region reads CASSYPGGNNEQFF.